The TCR beta chain under discussion was sequenced for a study of neurological immune-mediated disorders. One entry per CDR3 protein, called by TCRdb with MiXCR from the 5' RACE reads. In the table there are more than 70,000 distinct CDR3 sequences, 15% to 20% of which are singletons. The CDR3 is 14 amino acids. Per the germline V gene, CDR1 is SGHRS and CDR2 is YFSETQ. Trimming removed 2 bases from V and 8 bases from J; junction bases left unmatched: 6. V and J are TRBV5-1 and TRBJ1-4; 7 bases fit TRBD1. Sequencing was carried out using PBMCs. The TCR comes from a woman in her forties in good health. CDR3 nucleotide sequence: TGCGCCAGCAGCTTTGGGGACAGTGCCGAAAAACTGTTTTTT. Protein product: CASSFGDSAEKLFF.